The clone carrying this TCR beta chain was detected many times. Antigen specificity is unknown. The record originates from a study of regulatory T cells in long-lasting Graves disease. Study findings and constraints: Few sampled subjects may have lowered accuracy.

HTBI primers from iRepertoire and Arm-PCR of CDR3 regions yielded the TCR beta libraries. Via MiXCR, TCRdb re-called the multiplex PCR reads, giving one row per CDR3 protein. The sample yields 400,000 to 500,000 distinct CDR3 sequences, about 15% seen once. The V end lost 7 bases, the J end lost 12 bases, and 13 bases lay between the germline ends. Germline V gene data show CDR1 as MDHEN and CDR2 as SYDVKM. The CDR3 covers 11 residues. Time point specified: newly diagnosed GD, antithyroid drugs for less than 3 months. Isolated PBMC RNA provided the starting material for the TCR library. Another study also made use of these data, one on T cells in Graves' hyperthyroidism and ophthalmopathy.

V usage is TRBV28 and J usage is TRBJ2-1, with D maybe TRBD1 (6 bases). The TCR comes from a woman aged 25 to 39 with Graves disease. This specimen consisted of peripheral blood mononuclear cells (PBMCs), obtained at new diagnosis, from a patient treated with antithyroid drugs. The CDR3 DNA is TGTGCCAGCAAAACAACAGGGTCGCAGTTCTTC. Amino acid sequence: CASKTTGSQFF.